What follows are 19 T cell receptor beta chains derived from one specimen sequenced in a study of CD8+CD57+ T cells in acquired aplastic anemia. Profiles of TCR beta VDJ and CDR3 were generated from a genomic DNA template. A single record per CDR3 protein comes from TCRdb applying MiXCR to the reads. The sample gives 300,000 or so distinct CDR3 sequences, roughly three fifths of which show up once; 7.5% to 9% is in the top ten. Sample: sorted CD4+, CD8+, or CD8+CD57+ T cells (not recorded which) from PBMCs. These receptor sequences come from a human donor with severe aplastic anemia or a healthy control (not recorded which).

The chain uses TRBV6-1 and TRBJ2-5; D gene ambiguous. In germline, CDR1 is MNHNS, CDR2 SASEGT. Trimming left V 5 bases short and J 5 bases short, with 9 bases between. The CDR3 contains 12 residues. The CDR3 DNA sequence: TGTGCCAGCAGTTACTCGACCGAGACCCAGTACTTC. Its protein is CASSYSTETQYF.

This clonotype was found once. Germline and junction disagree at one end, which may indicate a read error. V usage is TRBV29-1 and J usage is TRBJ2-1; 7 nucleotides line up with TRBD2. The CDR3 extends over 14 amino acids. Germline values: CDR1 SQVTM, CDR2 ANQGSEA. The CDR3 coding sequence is TGCAGCGCCGGGGGGTGGGTGGGTACCAATGAGCAGCTCTTC. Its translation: CSAGGWVGTNEQLF.

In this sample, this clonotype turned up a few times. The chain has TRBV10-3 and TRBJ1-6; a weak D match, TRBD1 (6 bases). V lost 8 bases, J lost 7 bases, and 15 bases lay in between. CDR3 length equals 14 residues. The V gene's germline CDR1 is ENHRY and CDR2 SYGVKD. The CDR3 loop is CAIQGQGNNSPLHF. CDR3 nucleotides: TGTGCCATCCAGGGGCAGGGCAACAATTCACCCCTCCACTTT.

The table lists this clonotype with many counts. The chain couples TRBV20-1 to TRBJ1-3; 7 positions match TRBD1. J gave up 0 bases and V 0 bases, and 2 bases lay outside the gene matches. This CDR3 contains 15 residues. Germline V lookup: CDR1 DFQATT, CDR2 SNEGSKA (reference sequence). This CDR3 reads CSAREQGLSGNTIYF. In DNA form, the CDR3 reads TGCAGTGCTAGAGAACAGGGGCTCTCTGGAAACACCATATATTTT.

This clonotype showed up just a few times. The CDR3 DNA is TGCAGTGCTCGACTTTCAGATACGCAGTATTTT. It encodes CSARLSDTQYF. This chain links TRBV20-1 with TRBJ2-3; D not resolved. Per the germline V gene, CDR1 is DFQATT and CDR2 is SNEGSKA (reference sequence). V was cut by 5 bases and J by 4 bases, with 7 bases left in between. This CDR3 has 11 residues.

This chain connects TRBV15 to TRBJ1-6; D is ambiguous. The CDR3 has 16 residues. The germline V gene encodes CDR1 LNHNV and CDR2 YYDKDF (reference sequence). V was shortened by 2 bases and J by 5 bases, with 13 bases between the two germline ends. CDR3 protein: CATSRSRTVNNSPLHF. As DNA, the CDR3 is TGTGCCACCAGCAGAAGTCGAACAGTAAATAATTCACCCCTCCACTTT.

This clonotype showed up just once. The CDR3 DNA reads as TGCAGTGCTAGAGATCCGGGAGGGGCAGGGTACAATGAGCAGTTCTTC. As protein: CSARDPGGAGYNEQFF. This chain connects TRBV20-1 to TRBJ2-1; 8 bases are a match to TRBD2. V shed 0 bases, J shed 4 bases, and the junction held 8 bases outside the gene matches. The CDR3 runs to 16 residues. Looked up from germline, CDR1 is DFQATT and CDR2 is SNEGSKA (reference sequence).

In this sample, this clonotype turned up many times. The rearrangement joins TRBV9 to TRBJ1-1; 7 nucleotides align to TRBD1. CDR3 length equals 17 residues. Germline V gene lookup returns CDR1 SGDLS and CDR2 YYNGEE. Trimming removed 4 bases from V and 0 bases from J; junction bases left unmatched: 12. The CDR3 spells CASSPAPGQFMNTEAFF. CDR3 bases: TGTGCCAGCAGCCCCGCCCCGGGACAGTTCATGAACACTGAAGCTTTCTTT.

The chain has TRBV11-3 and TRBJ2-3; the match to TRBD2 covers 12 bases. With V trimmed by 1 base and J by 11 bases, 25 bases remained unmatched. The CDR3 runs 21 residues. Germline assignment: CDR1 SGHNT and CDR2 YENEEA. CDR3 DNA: TGTGCCAGCAGCTTAGGGACAGGGGATTTCGCGACTAGCGGGGGTGGGGATGAGCAGTATTTT. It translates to CASSLGTGDFATSGGGDEQYF.

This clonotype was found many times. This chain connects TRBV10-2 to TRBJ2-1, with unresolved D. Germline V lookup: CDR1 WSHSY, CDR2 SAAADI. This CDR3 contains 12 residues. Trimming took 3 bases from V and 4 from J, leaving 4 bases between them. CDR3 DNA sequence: TGCGCCAGCAGTGACCCATACAATGAGCAGTTCTTC. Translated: CASSDPYNEQFF.

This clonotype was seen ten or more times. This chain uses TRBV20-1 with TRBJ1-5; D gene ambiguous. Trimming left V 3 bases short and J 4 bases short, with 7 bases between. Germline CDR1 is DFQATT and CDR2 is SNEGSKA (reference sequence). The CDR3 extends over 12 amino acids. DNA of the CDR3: TGCAGTGCTAGCGCCGCTAATCAGCCCCAGCATTTT. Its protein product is CSASAANQPQHF.

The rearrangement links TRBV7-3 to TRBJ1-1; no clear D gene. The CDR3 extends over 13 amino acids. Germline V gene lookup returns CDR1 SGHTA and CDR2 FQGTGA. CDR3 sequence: CAGSSPPNTEAFF. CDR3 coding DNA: TGTGCTGGCAGCTCACCCCCGAACACTGAAGCTTTCTTT.

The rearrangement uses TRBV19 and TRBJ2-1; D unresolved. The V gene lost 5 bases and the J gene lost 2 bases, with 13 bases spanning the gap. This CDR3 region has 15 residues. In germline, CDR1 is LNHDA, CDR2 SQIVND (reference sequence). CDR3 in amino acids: CASSARVAPYNEQFF. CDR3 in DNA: TGTGCCAGTAGTGCCCGGGTGGCTCCCTACAATGAGCAGTTCTTC.

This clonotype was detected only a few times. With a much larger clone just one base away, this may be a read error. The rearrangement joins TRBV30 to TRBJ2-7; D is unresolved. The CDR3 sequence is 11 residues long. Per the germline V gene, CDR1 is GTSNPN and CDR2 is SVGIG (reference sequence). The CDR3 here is CAWSELYEQHF. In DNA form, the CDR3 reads TGTGCCTGGAGTGAACTCTACGAGCAGCACTTC.

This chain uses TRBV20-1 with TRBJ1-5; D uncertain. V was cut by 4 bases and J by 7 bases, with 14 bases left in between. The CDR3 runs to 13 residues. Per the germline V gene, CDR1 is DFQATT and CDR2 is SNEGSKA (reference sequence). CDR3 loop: CSATAGSGQPQHF. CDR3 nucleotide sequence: TGCAGTGCTACGGCCGGGTCGGGACAGCCCCAGCATTTT.

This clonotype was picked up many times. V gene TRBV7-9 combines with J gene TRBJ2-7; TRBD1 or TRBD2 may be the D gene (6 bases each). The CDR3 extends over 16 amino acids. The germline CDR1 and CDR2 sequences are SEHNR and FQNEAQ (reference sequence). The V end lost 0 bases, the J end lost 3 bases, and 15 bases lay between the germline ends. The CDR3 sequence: CASSLAVGGHGYEQYF. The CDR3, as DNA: TGTGCCAGCAGCTTAGCCGTAGGGGGGCATGGCTACGAGCAGTACTTC.

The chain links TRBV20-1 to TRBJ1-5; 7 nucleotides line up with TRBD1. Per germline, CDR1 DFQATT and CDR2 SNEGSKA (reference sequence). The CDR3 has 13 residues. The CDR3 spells CSRQGAGGETQHF. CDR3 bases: TGCAGCCGACAGGGCGCGGGAGGAGAGACCCAGCATTTT.

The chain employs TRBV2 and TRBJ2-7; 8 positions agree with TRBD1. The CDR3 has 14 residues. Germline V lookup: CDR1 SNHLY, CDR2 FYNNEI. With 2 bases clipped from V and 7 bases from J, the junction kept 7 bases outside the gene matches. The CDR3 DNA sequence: TGTGCCAGCAGTGAACGGGACAGGCCTAGGGAGCAGTACTTC. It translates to CASSERDRPREQYF.

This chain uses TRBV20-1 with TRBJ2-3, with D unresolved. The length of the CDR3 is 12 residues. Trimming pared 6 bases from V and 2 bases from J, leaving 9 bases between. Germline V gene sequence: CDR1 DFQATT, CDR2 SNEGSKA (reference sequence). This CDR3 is CSAPGPTDTQYF. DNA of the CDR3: TGCAGTGCCCCCGGCCCCACAGATACGCAGTATTTT.